This TCR beta chain was identified in a study of blood T cell repertoires in COVID-19. Looking at the study overall: COVID-19 samples, acute and convalescent, were from the United States, Italy and Spain. PBMCs, B-cell-depleted T cells, or T cells provided the cDNA or gDNA that made up the material.

CDR3 size: 14 residues. Germline-derived CDR1 and CDR2 are SNHLY and FYNNEI. J was trimmed by 1 base and V by 7 bases; bases with no gene match: 5. As originally analysed: Amplification with reference gene primers provided the estimates of nucleated cell counts. Using immunoSEQ multiplex PCR, the repertoire was profiled, and TCRdb retains in-frame clones only, with some absent. That table furnishes V, J and clone size, whereas the DNA furnished D and trimming. The sample shows roughly 280,000 clones, 84% of them seen only once. The chain couples TRBV2 to TRBJ2-7, with 9 bases fitting TRBD1. The specimen was peripheral blood. The receptor was isolated from a man aged 55 to 70 with acute or convalescent COVID-19. DNA of the CDR3: TGTGCCAGCACTCGGACAGGGGTTTCCTACGAGCAGTACTTC. Its translation is CASTRTGVSYEQYF.